Shown below are 27 T cell receptor beta chains from a single sample sequenced in a study of CD8 T cells in Susac syndrome. Reverse transcription of roughly 0.5 to 1 ug RNA was carried out with random hexamers. A single record per CDR3 protein comes from TCRdb applying MiXCR to the immunoSEQ multiplex PCR reads. Here the sample spans approximately 170,000 distinct CDR3 sequences, roughly 94% being singletons. Source material: CD4+ T cells from PBMCs. Every receptor here comes from a human donor in good health.

This chain connects TRBV20-1 to TRBJ2-1; no definite D call. CDR3 length: 12 amino acids. V was clipped by 7 bases and J by 4 bases, with 11 bases between them. Germline V gene sequence: CDR1 DFQATT, CDR2 SNEGSKA (reference sequence). DNA for the CDR3: TGCAGTGTTACGACGGTTTACAATGAGCAGTTCTTC. Translating it yields CSVTTVYNEQFF.

In its sample, this clonotype was seen once. V and J are TRBV25-1 and TRBJ1-4; D is ambiguous. Trimming left V 9 bases short and J 0 bases short, with 11 bases between. This CDR3 has 14 residues. Germline V lookup: CDR1 MGHDK, CDR2 SYGVNS. The CDR3 region is CASRDPSTNEKLFF. CDR3 bases: TGTGCCAGTCGCGACCCTTCAACTAATGAAAAACTGTTTTTT. The full variable domain, rest sourced from reference TRBV25-1 and TRBJ1-4, is EADIYQTPRYLVIGTGKKITLECSQTMGHDKMYWYQQDPGMELHLIHYSYGVNSTEKGDLSSESTVSRIRTEHFPLTLESARPSHTSQYLCASRDPSTNEKLFFGSGTQLSVL.

The chain employs TRBV20-1 and TRBJ2-7, with D perhaps TRBD1 (6 bases). Trimming took 4 bases from V and 2 from J, leaving 18 bases between them. The CDR3 totals 15 residues. The germline gives CDR1 DFQATT, CDR2 SNEGSKA (reference sequence). CDR3 protein: CSAKHGGQGTYEQYF. For the CDR3, the DNA is TGCAGTGCTAAGCACGGCGGGCAGGGGACCTACGAGCAGTACTTC.

The CDR3 coding sequence is TGCAGTGCTAGCTCCGGGACAGGGGATGAAAAACTGTTTTTT. Residues: CSASSGTGDEKLFF. This chain links TRBV20-1 with TRBJ1-4; 10 nucleotides match TRBD1. The CDR3 covers 14 residues. Germline CDR1 is DFQATT and CDR2 is SNEGSKA (reference sequence). Unmatched junction bases numbered 4, after V lost 3 bases and J lost 6 bases.

This clonotype was seen once. This chain joins TRBV12-3 or TRBV12-4 and TRBJ2-7; D call uncertain. The CDR3 spans 12 residues. V lost 4 bases and J lost 2, with 6 bases in between. The CDR3 here is CASSSLTYEQYF. The CDR3 nucleotides read TGTGCCAGCAGTTCCTTAACCTACGAGCAGTACTTC.

CDR3 amino acids: CASSSVLTDTQYF. The CDR3, as DNA: TGTGCCAGCAGCTCTGTCCTCACAGATACGCAGTATTTT. The genes are TRBV5-6 and TRBJ2-3; D unresolved. V shed 3 bases and J shed 2 bases, with 7 bases lying between them. CDR3 length equals 13 residues. Per germline, CDR1 SGHDT and CDR2 YYEEEE.

This clonotype was observed a single time. The genes are TRBV20-1 and TRBJ2-2; the D is unclear. The ends were cut back, 4 bases at V and 5 bases at J, with 11 bases in the middle. Germline CDR1 and CDR2: DFQATT and SNEGSKA (reference sequence). The CDR3 is 13 amino acids. Written as DNA, the CDR3 is TGCAGTGCTACCACACCGGTAACCGGGGAGCTGTTTTTT. As protein: CSATTPVTGELFF.

This chain connects TRBV4-2 to TRBJ2-7; no definite D call. This CDR3 is built from 15 residues. Trimming took 0 bases from V and 5 from J, leaving 14 bases between them. Germline assignment: CDR1 LGHNA and CDR2 YNFKEQ. Here the CDR3 DNA reads TGTGCCAGCAGCCAAGACATTAAGATCCAAAACGAGCAGTACTTC. Its translation is CASSQDIKIQNEQYF.

In the case of this clonotype: The junction departs from germline at one end; a sequencing error may be responsible. This chain joins TRBV20-1 and TRBJ1-1; tentatively, D is TRBD1 (5 bases). CDR1 DFQATT and CDR2 SNEGSKA come from the germline V gene (reference sequence). The CDR3 covers 13 residues. CDR3 nucleotides: TGCAGTGCTAGAGGGGACTCGAACACTGAAGCTTCCTTT. This sequence encodes CSARGDSNTEASF.

The rearrangement links TRBV29-1 to TRBJ2-3, with 11 bases that match TRBD2. With V trimmed by 7 bases and J by 0 bases, 9 bases remained unmatched. This CDR3 is built from 16 residues. Germline loops: CDR1 SQVTM, CDR2 ANQGSEA. CDR3: CSAPDLAGGSTDTQYF. The CDR3 nucleotides are TGCAGCGCCCCAGACCTAGCGGGAGGAAGCACAGATACGCAGTATTTT.

The genes are TRBV12-3 or TRBV12-4 and TRBJ2-6, with 10 bases aligning to TRBD2. V was pared by 5 bases and J by 2 bases, with 12 bases of the junction left unmatched. CDR3 length equals 19 residues. CDR3 coding DNA: TGTGCCAGCAGTGAGCCAAAATTAGCGGGAGGACCTGGGGCCAACGTCCTGACTTTC. Its protein product is CASSEPKLAGGPGANVLTF.

The chain links TRBV7-9 to TRBJ2-5, with 8 nucleotides matching TRBD1. The ends lost 3 bases at V and 4 bases at J; junction bases unmatched: 4. Germline CDR1 is SEHNR and CDR2 is FQNEAQ (reference sequence). CDR3 length: 14 residues. Here the CDR3 reads CASSFDRGRETQYF. The DNA for the CDR3 is TGTGCCAGCAGCTTCGACAGGGGAAGAGAGACCCAGTACTTC.

V usage is TRBV7-9 and J usage is TRBJ1-1; no firm D call. Germline lookup yields CDR1 SEHNR and CDR2 FQNEAQ (reference sequence). The CDR3 length is 14 residues. Trimming removed 0 bases at V and 2 bases at J, with 7 bases between. In DNA form, the CDR3 reads TGTGCCAGCAGCTTAGCGGCAGCCAACACTGAAGCTTTCTTT. Translation gives CASSLAAANTEAFF.

CDR3 protein: CASSLRDRGVQPQHF. The CDR3 DNA follows: TGTGCCAGTAGCCTCCGGGACAGGGGGGTTCAGCCCCAGCATTTT. The chain uses TRBV19 and TRBJ1-5, with TRBD1 matching 11 bases. The germline gives CDR1 LNHDA, CDR2 SQIVND (reference sequence). The CDR3 sequence is 15 residues long. The J segment lost 6 bases and the V segment lost 6 bases, leaving 7 bases of the junction unmatched.

This clonotype has only one observation. The rearrangement uses TRBV20-1 and TRBJ2-1; the match to TRBD2 covers 8 bases. V was clipped by 0 bases and J by 5 bases; unmatched bases: 6. The CDR3 has 15 residues. In germline, CDR1 is DFQATT, CDR2 SNEGSKA (reference sequence). The CDR3 spells CSARDRGGGNNEQFF. The CDR3 DNA reads TGCAGTGCTAGAGATCGGGGCGGGGGGAACAATGAGCAGTTCTTC.

Here the CDR3 reads CASSSGDRYNEQFF. In DNA form, the CDR3 reads TGTGCCAGCAGTAGCGGGGATCGGTACAATGAGCAGTTCTTC. The chain uses TRBV3-1 and TRBJ2-1; TRBD2 aligns across 8 bases. In germline, CDR1 is LGHDT, CDR2 YNNKEL (reference sequence). The CDR3 runs to 14 residues. After removal of 6 bases from V and 4 bases from J, the junction contained 5 bases not matched to a gene.

The gene calls are TRBV18 and TRBJ2-5, with no clear D. This CDR3 spans 15 amino acids. V lost 3 bases, J lost 0 bases, and 11 bases lay in between. Germline V gene lookup returns CDR1 KGHSH and CDR2 LQKENI. CDR3 bases: TGTGCCAGCTCACCTACCCAGAGGTACCAAGAGACCCAGTACTTC. It is translated as CASSPTQRYQETQYF.

J is TRBJ2-2 and V is TRBV4-1; 8 positions agree with TRBD2. The CDR3 is 17 residues long. CDR1 MGHRA and CDR2 YSYEKL come from the germline V gene. V shed 2 bases and J 5 bases; nucleotides not matched to a gene: 10. The chain's CDR3 is CASSQRDLGLVTGELFF. CDR3 sequence (DNA): TGCGCCAGCAGCCAACGGGACTTGGGACTAGTGACCGGGGAGCTGTTTTTT.

A single count supports this clonotype. The chain employs TRBV20-1 and TRBJ1-4, with TRBD1 matching over 9 bases. The CDR3 is made up of 19 amino acids. Unmatched junction bases numbered 17, after V lost 3 bases and J lost 3 bases. Germline CDR1 reads DFQATT; CDR2 reads SNEGSKA (reference sequence). In DNA form, the CDR3 reads TGCAGTGCTAGTCTTCTTCTGCCGGGACAGGGTTTGGCTAATGAAAAACTGTTTTTT. Amino acid sequence: CSASLLLPGQGLANEKLFF.

This chain joins TRBV4-3 and TRBJ2-5; a weak D match, TRBD1 (6 bases). The V gene's germline CDR1 is LGHNA and CDR2 YSLEER. The CDR3 is 19 residues long. V lost 2 bases to trimming and J lost 5 bases, with 27 bases between them. The CDR3, as DNA: TGCGCCAGCAGCCAAAGGACGCCCAGTATAACAGGGTCTGGGGAGACCCAGTACTTC. This codes for CASSQRTPSITGSGETQYF.

The V gene is TRBV20-1, the J gene TRBJ2-7; D may be TRBD2 (6 bases). The CDR3 totals 16 residues. CDR1 is DFQATT, CDR2 SNEGSKA, per germline (reference sequence). V gave up 0 bases and J gave up 0 bases, with 15 bases separating them. The CDR3 spells CSARDLGGKGSYEQYF. In nucleotides, the CDR3 is TGCAGTGCTAGAGATCTCGGCGGGAAGGGCTCCTACGAGCAGTACTTC.

This chain connects TRBV6-2 or TRBV6-3 to TRBJ1-6; a possible D gene is TRBD1 (5 bases). Germline V CDR1 and CDR2: MNHEY, SVGEGT. The CDR3 consists of 17 residues. With 6 bases removed from V and 0 bases from J, the gap between germline ends came to 15 bases. DNA for the CDR3: TGTGCCAGCAGCCCCGCGGGGCCCAGCTCCTATAATTCACCCCTCCACTTT. It translates to CASSPAGPSSYNSPLHF.

CDR3 DNA sequence: TGCGCCAGCAGCCCCTCTAACACAGGGGGCTCCTACAATGAGCAGTTCTTC. It encodes CASSPSNTGGSYNEQFF. J is TRBJ2-1 and V is TRBV4-3; 8 bases fit TRBD1. The germline gives CDR1 LGHNA, CDR2 YSLEER. This CDR3 is built from 17 residues. J was trimmed by 0 bases and V by 4 bases; bases with no gene match: 8.

The chain uses TRBV5-1 and TRBJ2-1; D possibly uses TRBD1 or TRBD2 (5 bases each). Germline V gene lookup returns CDR1 SGHRS and CDR2 YFSETQ. V was cut by 4 bases and J by 7 bases, with 15 bases left in between. This CDR3 contains 14 residues. The CDR3 spells CASSPGRTGNEQFF. The CDR3, as DNA: TGCGCCAGCAGCCCGGGACGTACGGGGAATGAGCAGTTCTTC.

This chain joins TRBV3-1 and TRBJ1-2; D unclear. The CDR3 is 15 residues long. The ends were cut back, 1 base at V and 4 bases at J, with 13 bases in the middle. Germline loops: CDR1 LGHDT, CDR2 YNNKEL (reference sequence). CDR3 in DNA: TGTGCCAGCAGCCAAGGAACCGGGAGCAGCTATGGCTACACCTTC. Translating it yields CASSQGTGSSYGYTF.

CDR3 protein: CASSQEPYTYLAKNIQYF. The CDR3 region has the DNA TGCGCCAGCAGCCAAGAACCGTATACATACCTAGCCAAAAACATTCAGTACTTC. The V and J genes are TRBV4-3 and TRBJ2-4; no definite D call. CDR3 length equals 18 residues. Looked up from germline, CDR1 is LGHNA and CDR2 is YSLEER. Trimming shortened V by 0 bases and J by 0 bases, and 15 bases separated the two germline ends.

The chain recombines TRBV12-3 or TRBV12-4 with TRBJ2-5, with D possibly being TRBD1 (7 bases). The V end lost 7 bases, the J end lost 5 bases, and 20 bases lay between the germline ends. The CDR3 consists of 15 residues. The CDR3 DNA reads TGTGCCAGCACGGAGGCCACAGGGGCGGGGGAGACCCAGTACTTC. Amino acids: CASTEATGAGETQYF.